This T cell receptor (beta chain) is drawn from a study of preoperative IRX-2 immunotherapy in early breast cancer. V lost 2 bases, J lost 7 bases, and 14 bases lay in between. This CDR3 is built from 14 residues. Germline V lookup: CDR1 MNHGY, CDR2 SAAAGT. This sample's treatment: preoperative locoregional IRX-2 cytokine immunotherapy. Preoperative locoregional IRX-2 cytokine immunotherapy was tested in the phase Ib source study. The repertoire was sequenced with immunoSEQ multiplex PCR; TCRdb's copy has only in-frame clones and lacks some. There are over 5,500 clones in the sample; around 75% occur only once, and more than 15% lies in the top ten.

This clonotype was obtained from a human donor with breast cancer. Sequencing was performed on tumor tissue, taken before IRX-2 immunotherapy. The chain carries TRBV6-8 and TRBJ1-1; D unclear. The CDR3 DNA is TGTGCCAGCAGTTACGGCTCCGCGGAAGTTGAAGCTTTCTTT. It translates to CASSYGSAEVEAFF.